These 27 T cell receptor beta chains were all obtained from the same sample, sequenced in a study of shared clonotypes between healthy human individuals. Data came from immunoSEQ multiplex PCR; TCRdb stores just in-frame clones and leaves some out. The sample has around 1.9 million clones, 85% to 95% seen once; the top ten hold about 1.7%. As defined, naive CD8 cells were CD45RO-negative and positively selected for CCR7, with terminally differentiated effector memory CD45RA+ cells excluded. Sequences were obtained from naive CD8+ T cells from PBMCs. These receptors all come from a man younger than 30 in good health. Some clones in this sample may be carry-over from other donors' samples.

V gene TRBV5-1 combines with J gene TRBJ1-2; 8 bases align to TRBD1. The CDR3 loop spans 13 amino acids. The V and J ends lost 3 bases and 8 bases, in that order; junction bases with no gene match: 6. Per the germline V gene, CDR1 is SGHRS and CDR2 is YFSETQ. This CDR3 reads CASSWGTGSGYTF. The CDR3 bases are TGCGCCAGCAGCTGGGGGACAGGTTCAGGCTACACCTTC.

In its sample, this clone was seen once. CDR3 nucleotides: TGTGCCAGCAGCGGGAGGGAGGAAAACATTCAGTACTTC. The encoded protein is CASSGREENIQYF. This chain links TRBV7-9 with TRBJ2-4; 7 nucleotides line up with TRBD2. This CDR3 has 13 residues. The germline V gene encodes CDR1 SEHNR and CDR2 FQNEAQ (reference sequence). Unmatched junction bases numbered 3, after V lost 5 bases and J lost 5 bases.

The chain combines TRBV7-2 with TRBJ2-7, with 9 bases fitting TRBD2. V was pared by 5 bases and J by 6 bases, with 17 bases of the junction left unmatched. The CDR3 runs 17 residues. Germline V CDR1 and CDR2: SGHTA, FQGNSA. The CDR3 DNA reads TGTGCCAGCAGCCCCCCTCCTTGGCGGGAGGGGGTATTCGAGCAGTACTTC. Amino acid sequence: CASSPPPWREGVFEQYF. The whole variable domain, filled in from reference TRBV7-2 and TRBJ2-7, reads GAGVSQSPSNKVTEKGKDVELRCDPISGHTALYWYRQSLGQGLEFLIYFQGNSAPDKSGLPSDRFSAERTGGSVSTLTIQRTQQEDSAVYLCASSPPPWREGVFEQYFGPGTRLTVT.

The chain couples TRBV19 to TRBJ2-3; D is perhaps TRBD1 or TRBD2 (5 bases each). Germline V gene lookup returns CDR1 LNHDA and CDR2 SQIVND (reference sequence). The length of the CDR3 is 16 residues. Trimming stripped 3 bases from V and 4 bases from J, with 17 bases between. The CDR3 reads CASSIGRDLGADTQYF. The CDR3 nucleotides read TGTGCCAGTAGTATCGGTCGGGACCTAGGGGCAGATACGCAGTATTTT.

The CDR3 region has the DNA TGCAGCGCCCCGGAGGGAGACACAGATACGCAGTATTTT. Translated, it gives CSAPEGDTDTQYF. The chain couples TRBV29-1 to TRBJ2-3; maybe TRBD2 (6 bases). In germline, CDR1 is SQVTM, CDR2 ANQGSEA. V lost 7 bases and J 2 bases, leaving 13 bases between the germline ends. The CDR3 runs to 13 residues.

This chain links TRBV7-9 with TRBJ1-6; TRBD1 matches 9 bases. V was clipped by 5 bases and J by 7 bases; unmatched bases: 15. Germline V gene lookup returns CDR1 SEHNR and CDR2 FQNEAQ (reference sequence). This CDR3 is 18 amino acids long. In DNA form, the CDR3 reads TGTGCCAGCAGCCACCTGGTTCTGGGACAGGGCGACAATTCACCCCTCCACTTT. Protein: CASSHLVLGQGDNSPLHF.

This CDR3 reads CASSLGPMNTEAFF. Written as DNA, the CDR3 is TGTGCCAGCAGCTTGGGACCAATGAACACTGAAGCTTTCTTT. The rearrangement uses TRBV5-4 and TRBJ1-1; D call uncertain. V lost 0 bases and J lost 0, with 6 bases in between. The CDR3 extends over 14 amino acids. Germline V gene lookup returns CDR1 SGHNT and CDR2 YYREEE (reference sequence). The variable domain in full, completed from reference TRBV5-4 and TRBJ1-1, reads ETGVTQSPTHLIKTRGQQVTLRCSSQSGHNTVSWYQQALGQGPQFIFQYYREEENGRGNFPPRFSGLQFPNYSSELNVNALELDDSALYLCASSLGPMNTEAFFGQGTRLTVV.

The chain joins TRBV7-3 to TRBJ1-1, with D perhaps TRBD1 (5 bases). The CDR3 has 11 amino acids. The V end was cut by 10 bases, the J end by 7 bases, with 13 bases between. The germline gives CDR1 SGHTA, CDR2 FQGTGA. The CDR3 DNA follows: TGTGCCACCAGGGAGCTTGGTGAAGCTTTCTTT. Its protein product is CATRELGEAFF. The full variable domain, its missing parts supplied by reference TRBV7-3 and TRBJ1-1, is GAGVSQTPSNKVTEKGKYVELRCDPISGHTALYWYRQSLGQGPEFLIYFQGTGAADDSGLPNDRFFAVRPEGSVSTLKIQRTERGDSAVYLCATRELGEAFFGQGTRLTVV.

This clone was detected once. The same CDR3 also results from other DNA sequences found in this sample. J is TRBJ2-2 and V is TRBV5-6; D not resolved. Trimming shortened V by 4 bases and J by 0 bases, and 7 bases separated the two germline ends. Germline V gene sequence: CDR1 SGHDT, CDR2 YYEEEE. The CDR3 consists of 14 residues. CDR3 DNA: TGTGCCAGCAGCCTGGGCGCGAACACCGGGGAGCTGTTTTTT. It is translated as CASSLGANTGELFF.

The chain uses TRBV29-1 and TRBJ2-3; 7 bases line up with TRBD1. CDR3 length: 14 amino acids. Germline CDR1 SQVTM, CDR2 ANQGSEA. V was pared by 7 bases and J by 2 bases, with 9 bases of the junction left unmatched. The CDR3 region has the DNA TGCAGCGGCGGACAGGCTCAAGTCACAGATACGCAGTATTTT. Its translation: CSGGQAQVTDTQYF.

The chain recombines TRBV14 with TRBJ1-1; 9 nucleotides align to TRBD1. This CDR3 has 13 residues. The J segment lost 7 bases and the V segment lost 5 bases, leaving 5 bases of the junction unmatched. CDR1 SGHDN and CDR2 FVKESK come from the germline V gene. The CDR3 sequence: CASSTRQGDEAFF. The CDR3 DNA is TGTGCCAGCAGCACCAGACAGGGGGATGAAGCTTTCTTT.

This chain connects TRBV9 to TRBJ2-7; D might be TRBD1 (5 bases). The CDR3 has 15 amino acids. Trimming pared 4 bases from V and 0 bases from J, leaving 14 bases between. CDR1 and CDR2 (germline): SGDLS, YYNGEE. The CDR3 is CASSLEPGLSYEQYF. CDR3 DNA: TGTGCCAGCAGCCTCGAGCCAGGGCTCTCCTACGAGCAGTACTTC.

The rearrangement uses TRBV9 and TRBJ2-2; 12 nucleotides match TRBD2. CDR1 is SGDLS and CDR2 is YYNGEE in the germline V gene. V lost 1 base, J lost 5 bases, and 15 bases stayed unmatched. The CDR3 covers 20 residues. CDR3 sequence reads: CASSVTGPSGRASLTGELFF. CDR3 nucleotide sequence: TGTGCCAGCAGCGTAACGGGGCCTAGCGGGAGGGCCTCGTTAACCGGGGAGCTGTTTTTT.

V usage is TRBV6-6 and J usage is TRBJ1-1; D is uncertain. Germline loops: CDR1 MNHNY, CDR2 SVGAGI (reference sequence). The CDR3 is made up of 14 amino acids. Trimming took off 4 bases at V and 6 bases at J, with 15 bases between the two ends. Here the CDR3 DNA reads TGTGCCAGCAGTTTGGGCGGAGGCGGACCTGAAGCTTTCTTT. Its translation is CASSLGGGGPEAFF.

This chain connects TRBV14 to TRBJ2-7, with a tentative D call TRBD2 (5 bases). The V end lost 0 bases, the J end lost 2 bases, and 8 bases lay between the germline ends. Germline V CDR1 and CDR2: SGHDN, FVKESK. The CDR3 covers 14 residues. The CDR3 here is CASSQDSVTYEQYF. The DNA for the CDR3 is TGTGCCAGCAGCCAAGATAGCGTGACCTACGAGCAGTACTTC.

The gene calls are TRBV28 and TRBJ1-5; no clear D gene. The CDR3 totals 15 residues. The V end was cut by 2 bases, the J end by 0 bases, with 8 bases between. Germline V gene sequence: CDR1 MDHEN, CDR2 SYDVKM. The CDR3 DNA follows: TGTGCCAGCAGTTTACGCGCGGCTAGCAATCAGCCCCAGCATTTT. Translation: CASSLRAASNQPQHF.

The V call is TRBV28, the J call TRBJ1-3; 9 positions agree with TRBD1. The CDR3 contains 16 residues. Germline V gives CDR1 MDHEN, CDR2 SYDVKM. The junction had 9 bases not matched to a gene; V was cut back by 7 bases and J by 2 bases. The DNA of the CDR3 is TGTGCCAGCAAGGGGGACAGGGAATTTGCTGGAAACACCATATATTTT. Translating it yields CASKGDREFAGNTIYF.

The J gene is TRBJ1-1, the V gene TRBV6-1, with a possible D match to TRBD1 (5 bases). CDR3 size: 12 residues. Trimming cost V 7 bases and J 2 bases, with 8 bases left between them. The germline CDR1 and CDR2 sequences are MNHNS and SASEGT. CDR3 sequence (DNA): TGTGCCAGCACGAGGGGTAACACTGAAGCTTTCTTT. Encoded protein: CASTRGNTEAFF.

The chain combines TRBV2 with TRBJ2-1; TRBD2 matches at 10 bases. The ends lost 10 bases at V and 7 bases at J; junction bases unmatched: 13. The germline V gene has CDR1 SNHLY and CDR2 FYNNEI. The CDR3 extends over 15 amino acids. CDR3 sequence reads: CAIPVGLAEPNEQFF. DNA of the CDR3: TGTGCCATCCCGGTCGGACTAGCGGAACCTAATGAGCAGTTCTTC.

The V and J genes are TRBV10-3 and TRBJ1-1; D remains ambiguous. The CDR3 consists of 13 residues. V was shortened by 3 bases and J by 1 base, with 6 bases between the two germline ends. Germline V CDR1 and CDR2: ENHRY, SYGVKD. In nucleotides, the CDR3 is TGTGCCATCAGTGACTTTACGAACACTGAAGCTTTCTTT. Its translation is CAISDFTNTEAFF.

The rearrangement joins TRBV7-2 to TRBJ1-1; 10 positions match TRBD1. Germline CDR1 is SGHTA and CDR2 is FQGNSA. V gave up 5 bases and J gave up 4 bases; unmatched junction bases: 4. The CDR3 covers 14 residues. In DNA, the CDR3 is TGTGCCAGCAGCCCCCGACAGGGGGCCACTGAAGCTTTCTTT. Its protein is CASSPRQGATEAFF. The whole variable domain, filled in from reference TRBV7-2 and TRBJ1-1, reads GAGVSQSPSNKVTEKGKDVELRCDPISGHTALYWYRQSLGQGLEFLIYFQGNSAPDKSGLPSDRFSAERTGGSVSTLTIQRTQQEDSAVYLCASSPRQGATEAFFGQGTRLTVV.

This clone was counted once. The chain combines TRBV28 with TRBJ2-6; tentatively, D is TRBD1 (5 bases). The length of the CDR3 is 18 residues. The V gene lost 2 bases and the J gene lost 0 bases, with 14 bases spanning the gap. The germline CDR1 and CDR2 sequences are MDHEN and SYDVKM. In nucleotides, the CDR3 is TGTGCCAGCAGTTTAAGGGGCCTATTCTTCTCTGGGGCCAACGTCCTGACTTTC. This sequence encodes CASSLRGLFFSGANVLTF. Complete variable domain (other parts from reference TRBV28 and TRBJ2-6): DVKVTQSSRYLVKRTGEKVFLECVQDMDHENMFWYRQDPGLGLRLIYFSYDVKMKEKGDIPEGYSVSREKKERFSLILESASTNQTSMYLCASSLRGLFFSGANVLTFGAGSRLTVL.

V is TRBV28 and J is TRBJ2-1; D is undetermined. Germline V gives CDR1 MDHEN, CDR2 SYDVKM. Between the trimmed V and J ends, which lost 1 base and 7 bases, there was a span of 14 bases. This CDR3 has 15 amino acids. CDR3 region: CASSLSPLGINEQFF. The CDR3 bases are TGTGCCAGCAGTTTATCCCCCTTGGGGATAAATGAGCAGTTCTTC.

This rearrangement joins TRBV19 to TRBJ2-4, with D uncertain. Between the trimmed V and J ends, which lost 7 bases and 6 bases, there was a span of 13 bases. The CDR3 spans 13 residues. CDR1 is LNHDA, CDR2 SQIVND, per germline (reference sequence). The CDR3 DNA follows: TGTGCCAGTATAGATCGAGGTTTAAACATTCAGTACTTC. It specifies CASIDRGLNIQYF.

This rearrangement joins TRBV27 to TRBJ1-2; 7 positions agree with TRBD1. Per germline, CDR1 MNHEY and CDR2 SMNVEV (reference sequence). The CDR3 loop spans 18 amino acids. V was clipped by 5 bases and J by 2 bases; unmatched bases: 17. The CDR3 DNA reads TGTGCCAGCAGTCCCCGACAGGGAAATCCTACCTTCAACTATGGCTACACCTTC. As protein: CASSPRQGNPTFNYGYTF.

This clone was detected only once. CDR3 protein: CAISEFGQGLNQPQHF. The CDR3 nucleotides are TGTGCCATCAGTGAGTTTGGACAGGGGCTCAATCAGCCCCAGCATTTT. The chain is built from TRBV10-3 and TRBJ1-5; 9 positions agree with TRBD1. The germline CDR1 and CDR2 sequences are ENHRY and SYGVKD. This CDR3 spans 16 amino acids. J gave up 3 bases and V 1 base, and 4 bases lay outside the gene matches.

For this clone: The identical CDR3 is also encoded by other nucleotide sequences in the sample. The rearrangement links TRBV5-1 to TRBJ2-7, with D perhaps matching TRBD1 (6 bases). In germline, CDR1 is SGHRS, CDR2 YFSETQ. Trimming took off 2 bases at V and 0 bases at J, with 9 bases between the two ends. The CDR3 covers 14 residues. CDR3 nucleotides: TGCGCCAGCAGCTTAACAGGGAGCTCCTACGAGCAGTACTTC. Encoded protein: CASSLTGSSYEQYF.